This T cell receptor (beta chain) was sequenced in a study of blood T cell repertoires in COVID-19. The assay was immunoSEQ multiplex PCR, and TCRdb's table has in-frame clones only and misses some. Of approximately 300,000 clones listed, around 87% are singletons. The CDR3 has 17 residues. Per germline, CDR1 SGHAT and CDR2 FQNNGV. Trimming stripped 3 bases from V and 1 base from J, with 18 bases between. The clonotype comes from a woman aged 30 to 39 who had recovered from COVID-19. The chain links TRBV11-2 to TRBJ2-5, with a weak D call TRBD2 (6 bases). Sequenced input: PBMCs or T cells enriched from blood (not recorded which). The CDR3 is CASSFAVGLAPQETQYF. The CDR3 DNA reads as TGTGCCAGCAGCTTTGCTGTGGGACTGGCACCCCAAGAGACCCAGTACTTC.